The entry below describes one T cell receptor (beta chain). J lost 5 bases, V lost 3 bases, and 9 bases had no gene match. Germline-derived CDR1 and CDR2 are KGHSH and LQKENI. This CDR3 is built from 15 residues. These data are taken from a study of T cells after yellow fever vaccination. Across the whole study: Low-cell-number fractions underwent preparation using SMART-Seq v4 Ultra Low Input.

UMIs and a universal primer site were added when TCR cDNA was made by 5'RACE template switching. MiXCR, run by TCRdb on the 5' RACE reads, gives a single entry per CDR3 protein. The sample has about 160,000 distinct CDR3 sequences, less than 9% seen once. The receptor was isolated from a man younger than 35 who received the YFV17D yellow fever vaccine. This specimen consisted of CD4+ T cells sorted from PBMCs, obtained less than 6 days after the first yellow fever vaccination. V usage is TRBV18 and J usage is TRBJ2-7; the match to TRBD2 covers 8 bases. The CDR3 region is CASSPTGTSRNEQYF. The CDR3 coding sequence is TGTGCCAGCTCACCTACCGGGACTAGTCGAAACGAGCAGTACTTC.